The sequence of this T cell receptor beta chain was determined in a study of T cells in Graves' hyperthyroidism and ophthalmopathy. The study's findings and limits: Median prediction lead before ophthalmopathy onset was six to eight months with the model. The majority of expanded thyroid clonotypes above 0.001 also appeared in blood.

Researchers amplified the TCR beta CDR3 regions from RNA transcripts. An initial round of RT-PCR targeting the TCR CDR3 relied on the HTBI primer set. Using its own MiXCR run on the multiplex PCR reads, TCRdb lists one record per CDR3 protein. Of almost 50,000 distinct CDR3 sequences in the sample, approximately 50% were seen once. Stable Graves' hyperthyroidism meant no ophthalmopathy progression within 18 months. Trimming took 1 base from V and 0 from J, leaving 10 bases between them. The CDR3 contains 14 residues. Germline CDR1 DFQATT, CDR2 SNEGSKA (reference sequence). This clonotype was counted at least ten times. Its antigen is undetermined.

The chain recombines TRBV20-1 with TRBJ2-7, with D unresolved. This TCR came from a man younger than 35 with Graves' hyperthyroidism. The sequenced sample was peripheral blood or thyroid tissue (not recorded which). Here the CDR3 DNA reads TGCAGTGCTAGAGCGGCTAGAAGCTCCTACGAGCAGTACTTC. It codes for CSARAARSSYEQYF.